These 2 T cell receptor beta chains were sequenced from one sample in a study of CD8+CD57+ T cells in acquired aplastic anemia (dated by TCRdb to 2016 to 2018). The sequencer was an Illumina HiSeq 2000. Genomic DNA was used as template for profiling of TCR beta VDJ combinations and CDR3 sequences. TCRdb's own reprocessing of the public reads used fastp at Q25 and MiXCR and kept productive beta chains. Every entry covers one CDR3 protein and lists the most common genes and DNA from its rows. Counted in this sample were about 190,000 distinct CDR3 sequences; around 59% of them appeared once. The ten largest clones capture approximately 15% of the sample. Input material: sorted CD4+, CD8+, or CD8+CD57+ T cells (not recorded which) from PBMCs. The origin of the receptors is a human donor in good health, serving as a control.

In the case of this clonotype: A much larger clone lies one base from this, so it may be a read error. This chain joins TRBV9 and TRBJ1-1; TRBD1 might be the D (6 bases). CDR3 length: 14 amino acids. The V end lost 5 bases, the J end lost 11 bases, and 22 bases lay between the germline ends. Germline-derived CDR1 and CDR2 are SGDLS and YYNGEE. The CDR3 reads CASSSPTGSGAAFF. The CDR3 coding sequence is TGTGCCAGCAGTTCTCCTACAGGGAGTGGGGCGGCTTTCTTT.

This clonotype appeared many times. The chain combines TRBV5-1 with TRBJ1-1; D may be TRBD1 (6 bases). CDR1 and CDR2 from the germline V gene are SGHRS and YFSETQ. The CDR3 contains 15 residues. Trimming cost V 2 bases and J 4 bases, with 15 bases left between them. CDR3 coding DNA: TGCGCCAGCAGCTTAAGAGCGGGGGCGCTCACTGAAGCTTTCTTT. Amino acid sequence: CASSLRAGALTEAFF.